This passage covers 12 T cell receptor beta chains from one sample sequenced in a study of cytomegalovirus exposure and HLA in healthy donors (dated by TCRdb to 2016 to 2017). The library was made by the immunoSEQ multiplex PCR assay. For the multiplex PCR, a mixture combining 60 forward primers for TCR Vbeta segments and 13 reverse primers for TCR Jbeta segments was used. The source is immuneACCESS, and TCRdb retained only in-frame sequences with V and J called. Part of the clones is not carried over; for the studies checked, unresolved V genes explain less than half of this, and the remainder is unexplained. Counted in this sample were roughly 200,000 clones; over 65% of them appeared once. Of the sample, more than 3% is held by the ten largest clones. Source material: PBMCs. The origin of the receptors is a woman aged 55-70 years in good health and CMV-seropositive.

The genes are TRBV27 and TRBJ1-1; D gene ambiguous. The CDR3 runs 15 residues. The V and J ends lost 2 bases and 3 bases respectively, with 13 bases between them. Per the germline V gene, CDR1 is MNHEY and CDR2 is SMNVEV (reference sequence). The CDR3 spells CASSLVPGLDTEAFF. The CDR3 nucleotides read TGTGCCAGCAGTTTAGTTCCGGGTCTGGACACTGAAGCTTTCTTT.

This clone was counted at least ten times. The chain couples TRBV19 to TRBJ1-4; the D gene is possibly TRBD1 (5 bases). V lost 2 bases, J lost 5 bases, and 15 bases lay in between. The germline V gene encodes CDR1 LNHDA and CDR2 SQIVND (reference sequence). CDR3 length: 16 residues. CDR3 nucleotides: TGTGCCAGTAGTATATCAAGACAGCGAACAAATGAAAAACTGTTTTTT. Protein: CASSISRQRTNEKLFF. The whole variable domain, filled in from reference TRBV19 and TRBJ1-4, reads DGGITQSPKYLFRKEGQNVTLSCEQNLNHDAMYWYRQDPGQGLRLIYYSQIVNDFQKGDIAEGYSVSREKKESFPLTVTSAQKNPTAFYLCASSISRQRTNEKLFFGSGTQLSVL.

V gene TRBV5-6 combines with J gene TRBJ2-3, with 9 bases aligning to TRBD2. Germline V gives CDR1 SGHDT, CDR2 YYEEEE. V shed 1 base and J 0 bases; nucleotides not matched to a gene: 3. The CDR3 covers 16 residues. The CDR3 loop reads CASSLWLAGSTDTQYF. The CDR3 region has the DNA TGTGCCAGCAGCTTGTGGCTAGCGGGGAGCACAGATACGCAGTATTTT. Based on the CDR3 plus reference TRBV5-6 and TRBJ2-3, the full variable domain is DAGVTQSPTHLIKTRGQQVTLRCSPKSGHDTVSWYQQALGQGPQFIFQYYEEEERQRGNFPDRFSGHQFPNYSSELNVNALLLGDSALYLCASSLWLAGSTDTQYFGPGTRLTVL.

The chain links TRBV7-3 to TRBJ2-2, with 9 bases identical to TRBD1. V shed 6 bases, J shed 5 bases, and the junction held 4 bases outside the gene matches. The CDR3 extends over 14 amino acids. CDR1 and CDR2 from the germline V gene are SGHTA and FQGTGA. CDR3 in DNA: TGTGCCAGCAGGGGACAGGGAGGTACCGGGGAGCTGTTTTTT. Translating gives CASRGQGGTGELFF. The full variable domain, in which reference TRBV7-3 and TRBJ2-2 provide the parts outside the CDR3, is GAGVSQTPSNKVTEKGKYVELRCDPISGHTALYWYRQSLGQGPEFLIYFQGTGAADDSGLPNDRFFAVRPEGSVSTLKIQRTERGDSAVYLCASRGQGGTGELFFGEGSRLTVL.

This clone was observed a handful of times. This CDR3 reads CASSRNGRYEQYF. CDR3 DNA: TGTGCCAGCAGCAGGAACGGGAGGTACGAGCAGTACTTC. This chain joins TRBV7-2 and TRBJ2-7, with TRBD2 matching 7 bases. This CDR3 has 13 residues. V lost 5 bases and J lost 4; bases outside the gene matches: 5. Germline assignment: CDR1 SGHTA and CDR2 FQGNSA.

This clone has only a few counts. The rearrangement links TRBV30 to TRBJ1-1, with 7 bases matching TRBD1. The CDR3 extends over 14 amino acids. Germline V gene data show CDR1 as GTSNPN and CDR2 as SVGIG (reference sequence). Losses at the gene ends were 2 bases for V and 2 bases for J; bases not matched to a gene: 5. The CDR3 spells CAWSLRQGNTEAFF. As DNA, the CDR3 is TGTGCCTGGAGTCTACGACAGGGTAACACTGAAGCTTTCTTT.

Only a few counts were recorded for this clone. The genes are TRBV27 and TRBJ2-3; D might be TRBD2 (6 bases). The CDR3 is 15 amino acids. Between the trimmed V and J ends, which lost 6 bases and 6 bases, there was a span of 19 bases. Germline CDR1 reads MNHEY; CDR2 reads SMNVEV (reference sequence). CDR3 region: CASRLLRGWADTQYF. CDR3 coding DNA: TGTGCCAGCAGACTTTTGCGGGGATGGGCCGATACGCAGTATTTT.

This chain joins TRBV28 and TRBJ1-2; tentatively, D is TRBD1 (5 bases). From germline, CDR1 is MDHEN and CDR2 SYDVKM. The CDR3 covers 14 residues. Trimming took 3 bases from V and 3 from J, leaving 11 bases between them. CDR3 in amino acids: CASSFSGTYYGYTF. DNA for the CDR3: TGTGCCAGCAGTTTTTCTGGGACTTACTATGGCTACACCTTC.

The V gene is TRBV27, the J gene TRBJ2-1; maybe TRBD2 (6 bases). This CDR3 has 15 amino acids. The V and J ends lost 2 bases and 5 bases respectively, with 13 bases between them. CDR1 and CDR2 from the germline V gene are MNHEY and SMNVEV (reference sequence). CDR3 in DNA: TGTGCCAGCAGTTTAAAGGGGCGGGAAAACAATGAGCAGTTCTTC. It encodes CASSLKGRENNEQFF.

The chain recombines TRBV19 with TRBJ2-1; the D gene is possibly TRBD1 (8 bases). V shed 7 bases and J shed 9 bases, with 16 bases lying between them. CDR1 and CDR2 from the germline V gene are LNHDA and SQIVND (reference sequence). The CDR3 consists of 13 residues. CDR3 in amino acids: CASNVNRGGEQFF. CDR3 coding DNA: TGTGCCAGTAATGTCAACAGGGGGGGTGAGCAGTTCTTC.

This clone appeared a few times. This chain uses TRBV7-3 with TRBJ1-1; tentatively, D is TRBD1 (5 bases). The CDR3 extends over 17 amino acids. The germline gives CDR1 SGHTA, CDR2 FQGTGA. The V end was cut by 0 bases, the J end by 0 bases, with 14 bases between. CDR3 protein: CASSLTPDIRVNTEAFF. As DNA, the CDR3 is TGTGCCAGCAGCTTAACGCCGGACATTCGGGTGAACACTGAAGCTTTCTTT.

The chain's CDR3 is CASSLSSRAEQYF. In nucleotides, the CDR3 is TGTGCCAGCAGTTTATCCTCCAGGGCCGAGCAGTACTTC. This chain links TRBV27 with TRBJ2-7; possible D gene TRBD1, 5 bases. The CDR3 loop spans 13 amino acids. From germline, CDR1 is MNHEY and CDR2 SMNVEV (reference sequence). With 0 bases removed from V and 6 bases from J, the gap between germline ends came to 9 bases.